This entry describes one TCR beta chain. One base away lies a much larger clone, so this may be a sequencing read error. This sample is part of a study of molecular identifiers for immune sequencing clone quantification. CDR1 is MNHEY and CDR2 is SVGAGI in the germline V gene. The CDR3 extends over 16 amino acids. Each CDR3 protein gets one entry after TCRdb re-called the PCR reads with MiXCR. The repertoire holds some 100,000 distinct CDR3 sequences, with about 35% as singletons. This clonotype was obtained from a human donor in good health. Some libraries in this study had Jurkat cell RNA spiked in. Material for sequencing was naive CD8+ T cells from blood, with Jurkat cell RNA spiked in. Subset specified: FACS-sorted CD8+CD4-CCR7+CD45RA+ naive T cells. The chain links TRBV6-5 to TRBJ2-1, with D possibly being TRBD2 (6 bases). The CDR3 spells CASCYQASVTYNEQFF. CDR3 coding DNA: TGTGCCAGCTGTTATCAAGCTAGCGTGACCTACAATGAGCAGTTCTTC.